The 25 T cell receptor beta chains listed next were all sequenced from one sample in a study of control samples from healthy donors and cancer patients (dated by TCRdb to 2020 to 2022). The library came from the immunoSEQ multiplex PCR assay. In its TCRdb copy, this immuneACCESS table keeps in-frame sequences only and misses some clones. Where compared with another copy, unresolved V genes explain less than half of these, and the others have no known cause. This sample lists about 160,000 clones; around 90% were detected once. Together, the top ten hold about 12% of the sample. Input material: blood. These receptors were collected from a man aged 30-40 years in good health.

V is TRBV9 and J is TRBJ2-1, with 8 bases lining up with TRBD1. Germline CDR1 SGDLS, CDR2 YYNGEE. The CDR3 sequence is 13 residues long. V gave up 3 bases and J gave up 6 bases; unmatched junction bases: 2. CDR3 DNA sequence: TGTGCCAGCAGCGAGCAGGGGGCCAATGAGCAGTTCTTC. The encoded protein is CASSEQGANEQFF.

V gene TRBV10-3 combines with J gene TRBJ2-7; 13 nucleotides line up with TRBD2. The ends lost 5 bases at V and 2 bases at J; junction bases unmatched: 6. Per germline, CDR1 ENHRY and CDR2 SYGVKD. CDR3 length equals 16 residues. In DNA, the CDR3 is TGTGCCATCAGTCGTGGGACTAGCGGGGCAACCTACGAGCAGTACTTC. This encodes CAISRGTSGATYEQYF.

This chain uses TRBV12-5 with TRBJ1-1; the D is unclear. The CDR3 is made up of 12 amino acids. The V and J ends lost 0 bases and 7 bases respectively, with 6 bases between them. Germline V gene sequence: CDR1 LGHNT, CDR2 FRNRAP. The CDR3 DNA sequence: TGTGCTAGTGGTTTGGTCGGCAGTGAAGCTTTCTTT. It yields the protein CASGLVGSEAFF.

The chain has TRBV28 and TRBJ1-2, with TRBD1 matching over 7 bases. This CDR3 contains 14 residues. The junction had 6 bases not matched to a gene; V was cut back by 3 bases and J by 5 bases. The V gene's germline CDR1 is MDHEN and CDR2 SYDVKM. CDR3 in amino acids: CASSLTGIRYGYTF. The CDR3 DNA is TGTGCCAGCAGTTTGACAGGGATTCGGTATGGCTACACCTTC.

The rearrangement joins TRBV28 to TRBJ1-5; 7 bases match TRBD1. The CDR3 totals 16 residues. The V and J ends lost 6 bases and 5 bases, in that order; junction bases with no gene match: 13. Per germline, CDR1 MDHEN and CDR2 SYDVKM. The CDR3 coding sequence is TGTGCCAGCAGCCTTCCAACGACAGGGCCCTATCAGCCCCAGCATTTT. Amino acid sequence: CASSLPTTGPYQPQHF.

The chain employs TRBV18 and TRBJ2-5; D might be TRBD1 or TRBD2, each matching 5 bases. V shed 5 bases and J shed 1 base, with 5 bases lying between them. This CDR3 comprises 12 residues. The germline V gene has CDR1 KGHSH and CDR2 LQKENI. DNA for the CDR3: TGTGCCAGCTCAGGGACCCAAGAGACCCAGTACTTC. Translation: CASSGTQETQYF. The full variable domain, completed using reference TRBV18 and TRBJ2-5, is NAGVMQNPRHLVRRRGQEARLRCSPMKGHSHVYWYRQLPEEGLKFMVYLQKENIIDESGMPKERFSAEFPKEGPSILRIQQVVRGDSAAYFCASSGTQETQYFGPGTRLLVL.

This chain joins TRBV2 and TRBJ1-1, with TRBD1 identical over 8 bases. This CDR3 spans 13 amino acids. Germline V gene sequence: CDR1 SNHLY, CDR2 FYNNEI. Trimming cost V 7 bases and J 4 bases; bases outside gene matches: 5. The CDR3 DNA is TGTGCCAGCAAAGACAGGGGTAGCACTGAAGCTTTCTTT. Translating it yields CASKDRGSTEAFF.

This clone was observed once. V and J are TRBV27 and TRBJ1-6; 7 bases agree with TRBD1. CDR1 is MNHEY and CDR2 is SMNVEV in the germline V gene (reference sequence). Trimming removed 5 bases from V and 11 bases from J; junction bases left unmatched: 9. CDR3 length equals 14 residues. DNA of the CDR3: TGTGCCAGCAGTCGACAGGGTGCGAGGGCACCCCTCCACTTT. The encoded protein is CASSRQGARAPLHF.

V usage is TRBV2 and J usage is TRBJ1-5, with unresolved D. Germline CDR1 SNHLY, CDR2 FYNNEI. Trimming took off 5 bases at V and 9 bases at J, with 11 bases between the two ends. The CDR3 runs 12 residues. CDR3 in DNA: TGTGCCAGCAGTCCGAGCCCCCGGCCCCAGCATTTT. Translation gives CASSPSPRPQHF.

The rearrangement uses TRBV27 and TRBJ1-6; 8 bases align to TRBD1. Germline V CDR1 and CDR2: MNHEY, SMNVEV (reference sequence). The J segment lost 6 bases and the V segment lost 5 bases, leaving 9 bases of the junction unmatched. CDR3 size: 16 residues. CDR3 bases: TGTGCCAGCAGTGACCCCAGGGGGCGGTTTAATTCACCCCTCCACTTT. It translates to CASSDPRGRFNSPLHF.

CDR3 region: CASSSGISYEQYF. The CDR3 DNA reads TGTGCCAGTAGTAGCGGAATTAGCTACGAGCAGTACTTC. The chain joins TRBV19 to TRBJ2-7; no clear D gene. V gave up 4 bases and J gave up 3 bases, with 10 bases separating them. Germline loops: CDR1 LNHDA, CDR2 SQIVND (reference sequence). The CDR3 totals 13 residues.

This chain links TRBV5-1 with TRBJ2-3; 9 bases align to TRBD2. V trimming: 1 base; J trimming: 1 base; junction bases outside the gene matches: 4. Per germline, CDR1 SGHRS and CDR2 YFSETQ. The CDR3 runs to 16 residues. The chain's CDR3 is CASSLSLAGRTDTQYF. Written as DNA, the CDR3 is TGCGCCAGCAGCTTGTCTCTAGCGGGGCGCACAGATACGCAGTATTTT.

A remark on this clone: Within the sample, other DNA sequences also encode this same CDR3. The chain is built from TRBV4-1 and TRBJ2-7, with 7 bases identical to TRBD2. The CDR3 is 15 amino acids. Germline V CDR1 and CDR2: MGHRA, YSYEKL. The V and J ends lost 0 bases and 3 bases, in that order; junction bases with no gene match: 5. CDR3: CASSQDRGVGYEQYF. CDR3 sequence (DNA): TGCGCCAGCAGCCAAGACCGGGGGGTCGGCTACGAGCAGTACTTC.

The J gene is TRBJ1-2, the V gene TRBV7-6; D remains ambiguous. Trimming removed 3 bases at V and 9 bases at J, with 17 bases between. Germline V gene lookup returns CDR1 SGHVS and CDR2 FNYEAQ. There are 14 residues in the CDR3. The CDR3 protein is CASSLGSRGSSYTF. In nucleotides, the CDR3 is TGTGCCAGCAGCTTGGGTTCGCGCGGATCAAGCTACACCTTC.

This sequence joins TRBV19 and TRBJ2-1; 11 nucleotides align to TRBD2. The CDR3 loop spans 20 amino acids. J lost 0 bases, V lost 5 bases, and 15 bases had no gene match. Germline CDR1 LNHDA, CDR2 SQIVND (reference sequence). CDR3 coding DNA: TGTGCCAGTAGTCCCACTAGCGGGAGATTACCATCCAGCTCCTACAATGAGCAGTTCTTC. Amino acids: CASSPTSGRLPSSSYNEQFF.

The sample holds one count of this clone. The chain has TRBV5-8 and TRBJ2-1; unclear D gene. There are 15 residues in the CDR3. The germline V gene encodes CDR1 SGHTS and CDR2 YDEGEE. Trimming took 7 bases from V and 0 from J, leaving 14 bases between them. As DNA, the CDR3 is TGTGCCAGCGTTCCCCTGGGCCTCTCCTACAATGAGCAGTTCTTC. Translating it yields CASVPLGLSYNEQFF.

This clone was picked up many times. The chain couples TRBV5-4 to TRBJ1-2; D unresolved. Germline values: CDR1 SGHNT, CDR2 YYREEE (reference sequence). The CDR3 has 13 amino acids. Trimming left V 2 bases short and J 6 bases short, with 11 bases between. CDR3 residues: CASSLEGSDGYTF. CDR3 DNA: TGTGCCAGCAGCTTAGAAGGATCCGATGGCTACACCTTC.

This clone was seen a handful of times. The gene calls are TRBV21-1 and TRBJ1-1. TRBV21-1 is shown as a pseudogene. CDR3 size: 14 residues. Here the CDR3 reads CASSKSSPNTEAFF. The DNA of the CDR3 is TGTGCCAGCAGCAAAAGTTCCCCGAACACTGAAGCTTTCTTT.

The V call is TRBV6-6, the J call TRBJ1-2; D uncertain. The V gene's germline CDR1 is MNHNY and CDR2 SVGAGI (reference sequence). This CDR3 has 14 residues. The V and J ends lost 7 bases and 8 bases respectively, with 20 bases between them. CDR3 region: CASNKREIGGGYTF. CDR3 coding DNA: TGTGCCAGCAATAAAAGGGAAATCGGAGGAGGCTACACCTTC.

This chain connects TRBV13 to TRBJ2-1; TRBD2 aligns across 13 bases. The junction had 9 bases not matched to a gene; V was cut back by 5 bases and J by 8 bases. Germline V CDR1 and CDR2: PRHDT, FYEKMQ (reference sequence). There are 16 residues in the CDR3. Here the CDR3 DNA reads TGTGCCAGCAGCACTCCGGGACTAGCGGGAAGGGATGAGCAGTTCTTC. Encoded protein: CASSTPGLAGRDEQFF.

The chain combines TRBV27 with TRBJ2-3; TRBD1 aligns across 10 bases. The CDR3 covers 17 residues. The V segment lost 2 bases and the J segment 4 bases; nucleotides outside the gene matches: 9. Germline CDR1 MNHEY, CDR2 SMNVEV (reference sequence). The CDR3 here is CASSLRSRDRGADTQYF. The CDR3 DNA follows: TGTGCCAGCAGTTTACGCTCTCGGGACAGGGGAGCAGATACGCAGTATTTT.

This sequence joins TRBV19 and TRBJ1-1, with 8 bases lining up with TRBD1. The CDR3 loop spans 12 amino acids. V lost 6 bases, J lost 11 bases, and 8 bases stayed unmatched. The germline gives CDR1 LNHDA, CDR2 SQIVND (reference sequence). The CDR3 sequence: CASSPPGGWAFF. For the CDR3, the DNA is TGTGCCAGTAGCCCCCCAGGGGGCTGGGCTTTCTTT.

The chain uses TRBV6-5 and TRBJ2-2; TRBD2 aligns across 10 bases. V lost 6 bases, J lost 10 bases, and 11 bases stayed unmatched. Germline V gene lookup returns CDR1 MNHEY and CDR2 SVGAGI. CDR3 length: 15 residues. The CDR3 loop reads CASRLRLAGGEELFF. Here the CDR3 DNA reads TGTGCCAGCAGACTCCGATTAGCGGGAGGAGAGGAGCTGTTTTTT.

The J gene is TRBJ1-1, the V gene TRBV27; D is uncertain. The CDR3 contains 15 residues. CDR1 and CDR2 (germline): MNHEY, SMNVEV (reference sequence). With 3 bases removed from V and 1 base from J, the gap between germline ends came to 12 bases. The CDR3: CASSFGSLGNTEAFF. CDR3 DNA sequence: TGTGCCAGCAGTTTCGGGAGCTTAGGGAACACTGAAGCTTTCTTT.

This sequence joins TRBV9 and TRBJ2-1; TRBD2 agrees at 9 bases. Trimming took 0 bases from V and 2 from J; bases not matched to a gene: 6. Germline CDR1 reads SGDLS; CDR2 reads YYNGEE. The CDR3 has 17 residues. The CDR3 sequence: CASSVEGREGAYNEQFF. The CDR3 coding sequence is TGTGCCAGCAGCGTAGAAGGGCGGGAGGGGGCCTACAATGAGCAGTTCTTC.